The TCR beta chain under discussion was sequenced for a study of OX40 agonist ivuxolimab in advanced cancers. Study-level findings and limits: CD4+ and CD8+ blood T cells expanded clonally by week 6 at 0.1 to 3.0 mg/kg. Expanded peripheral T-cell antigen specificity went undetermined.

The timepoints at which blood was sampled were baseline, cycle 4 day 1, and cycle 7 day 1. Notes on this clone: Its antigen remains unknown.

CDR1 SGHNT and CDR2 YENEEA come from the germline V gene. With 0 bases clipped from V and 7 bases from J, the junction kept 3 bases outside the gene matches. The CDR3 totals 16 residues. TCRdb's copy holds only in-frame clones and misses some; the assay was immunoSEQ multiplex PCR. The sample gives approximately 45,000 clones, roughly 94% of which show up once; approximately 11% is in the top ten. The sequences come from CD4+ or CD8+ T cells sorted from blood, collected in a trial of the OX40 agonist ivuxolimab. This chain joins TRBV11-3 and TRBJ2-1, with 13 bases lining up with TRBD2. This TCR was sampled from an adult with an advanced solid tumor such as melanoma, head and neck, liver or kidney cancer. The CDR3 nucleotides are TGTGCCAGCAGCTTAGAACTAGCGGGAGGGTTAAATGAGCAGTTCTTC. It translates to CASSLELAGGLNEQFF.